This TCR beta chain stems from a study of blood T cell repertoires in COVID-19. A remark on this clone: The sample holds other DNA sequences that translate to the same CDR3.

Germline CDR1 is MGHDK and CDR2 is SYGVNS. The ends were cut back, 1 base at V and 1 base at J, with 7 bases in the middle. There are 14 residues in the CDR3. Source study methods: Amplification with reference gene primers provided the estimates of nucleated cell counts. Only in-frame clones appear in the TCRdb table, and some are missing; sequencing was by immunoSEQ multiplex PCR. The V and J calls and the clone size are those of that table, but D and trimming were determined from the DNA. The repertoire holds fewer than 250,000 clones, roughly 85% seen once, with around 10% in the top ten. This receptor was taken from a woman between 45 and 60 years old with acute COVID-19. Material for sequencing was PBMCs or T cells enriched from blood (not recorded which). The chain links TRBV25-1 to TRBJ1-2; maybe TRBD1 (5 bases). The CDR3 DNA follows: TGTGCCAGCAGTGAATCGGGGGATAACTATGGCTACACCTTC. Encoded protein: CASSESGDNYGYTF.